This is a list of T cell receptor beta chains from one sample in a study of early T cells in non-severe SARS-CoV-2 infection. Using its own MiXCR run on the 5' RACE reads, TCRdb lists one record per CDR3 protein. This table holds around 58,000 distinct CDR3 sequences, 14% to 15% found once. The sequenced sample was whole blood, obtained at baseline. The receptors here all came from an adult who was a healthcare worker with PCR-confirmed SARS-CoV-2 infection or an uninfected control (not recorded which). CDR3s include the opening cysteine and the closing phenylalanine or tryptophan. A D gene is named only where the DNA matches it firmly. Some rows have no size entry. The others give once, few or many, or a class for an expanded clone.

v_call	j_call	d_call	clone_size	cdr3_aa	cdr3_nt
TRBV20-1	TRBJ1-1	TRBD1	few	CSAPDRGLTEAFF	TGCAGTGCCCCGGACAGGGGGCTCACTGAAGCTTTCTTT
TRBV28	TRBJ1-2	NA	many	CASSSWGGSYGYTF	TGTGCCAGCAGTTCATGGGGGGGAAGCTATGGCTACACCTTC
TRBV27	TRBJ2-1	NA	NA	CASRVLGVPSVYNEQFF	TGTGCCAGCCGCGTTTTGGGAGTACCGTCGGTCTACAATGAGCAGTTCTTC
TRBV28	TRBJ2-1	NA	medium-sized	CASSSSSESSYNEQFF	TGTGCCAGCAGTTCGTCTAGCGAGTCCTCCTACAATGAGCAGTTCTTC
TRBV2	TRBJ2-5	NA	many	CASTPGETQYF	TGTGCCAGCACTCCCGGGGAGACCCAGTACTTC
TRBV5-5	TRBJ2-7	NA	few	CASSLGGTLGSYEQYF	TGTGCCAGCAGCCTTGGTGGTACGCTTGGGTCCTACGAGCAGTACTTC
TRBV6-4	TRBJ2-2	TRBD2	few	CASSPVGGSGTGELFF	TGTGCCAGCAGTCCCGTGGGCGGGAGTGGCACCGGGGAGCTGTTTTTT
TRBV6-5	TRBJ2-1	TRBD2	few	CASSPSGTTYNEQFF	TGTGCCAGCAGCCCGTCCGGGACTACCTACAATGAGCAGTTCTTC
TRBV7-9	TRBJ1-1	TRBD1	many	CASSLHDRGVRTEAFF	TGTGCCAGCAGCCTCCACGACAGGGGAGTGCGTACTGAAGCTTTCTTT
TRBV7-9	TRBJ2-3	NA	few	CAVDRDSLDTQYF	TGTGCCGTTGACCGGGACTCTTTGGATACGCAGTATTTT